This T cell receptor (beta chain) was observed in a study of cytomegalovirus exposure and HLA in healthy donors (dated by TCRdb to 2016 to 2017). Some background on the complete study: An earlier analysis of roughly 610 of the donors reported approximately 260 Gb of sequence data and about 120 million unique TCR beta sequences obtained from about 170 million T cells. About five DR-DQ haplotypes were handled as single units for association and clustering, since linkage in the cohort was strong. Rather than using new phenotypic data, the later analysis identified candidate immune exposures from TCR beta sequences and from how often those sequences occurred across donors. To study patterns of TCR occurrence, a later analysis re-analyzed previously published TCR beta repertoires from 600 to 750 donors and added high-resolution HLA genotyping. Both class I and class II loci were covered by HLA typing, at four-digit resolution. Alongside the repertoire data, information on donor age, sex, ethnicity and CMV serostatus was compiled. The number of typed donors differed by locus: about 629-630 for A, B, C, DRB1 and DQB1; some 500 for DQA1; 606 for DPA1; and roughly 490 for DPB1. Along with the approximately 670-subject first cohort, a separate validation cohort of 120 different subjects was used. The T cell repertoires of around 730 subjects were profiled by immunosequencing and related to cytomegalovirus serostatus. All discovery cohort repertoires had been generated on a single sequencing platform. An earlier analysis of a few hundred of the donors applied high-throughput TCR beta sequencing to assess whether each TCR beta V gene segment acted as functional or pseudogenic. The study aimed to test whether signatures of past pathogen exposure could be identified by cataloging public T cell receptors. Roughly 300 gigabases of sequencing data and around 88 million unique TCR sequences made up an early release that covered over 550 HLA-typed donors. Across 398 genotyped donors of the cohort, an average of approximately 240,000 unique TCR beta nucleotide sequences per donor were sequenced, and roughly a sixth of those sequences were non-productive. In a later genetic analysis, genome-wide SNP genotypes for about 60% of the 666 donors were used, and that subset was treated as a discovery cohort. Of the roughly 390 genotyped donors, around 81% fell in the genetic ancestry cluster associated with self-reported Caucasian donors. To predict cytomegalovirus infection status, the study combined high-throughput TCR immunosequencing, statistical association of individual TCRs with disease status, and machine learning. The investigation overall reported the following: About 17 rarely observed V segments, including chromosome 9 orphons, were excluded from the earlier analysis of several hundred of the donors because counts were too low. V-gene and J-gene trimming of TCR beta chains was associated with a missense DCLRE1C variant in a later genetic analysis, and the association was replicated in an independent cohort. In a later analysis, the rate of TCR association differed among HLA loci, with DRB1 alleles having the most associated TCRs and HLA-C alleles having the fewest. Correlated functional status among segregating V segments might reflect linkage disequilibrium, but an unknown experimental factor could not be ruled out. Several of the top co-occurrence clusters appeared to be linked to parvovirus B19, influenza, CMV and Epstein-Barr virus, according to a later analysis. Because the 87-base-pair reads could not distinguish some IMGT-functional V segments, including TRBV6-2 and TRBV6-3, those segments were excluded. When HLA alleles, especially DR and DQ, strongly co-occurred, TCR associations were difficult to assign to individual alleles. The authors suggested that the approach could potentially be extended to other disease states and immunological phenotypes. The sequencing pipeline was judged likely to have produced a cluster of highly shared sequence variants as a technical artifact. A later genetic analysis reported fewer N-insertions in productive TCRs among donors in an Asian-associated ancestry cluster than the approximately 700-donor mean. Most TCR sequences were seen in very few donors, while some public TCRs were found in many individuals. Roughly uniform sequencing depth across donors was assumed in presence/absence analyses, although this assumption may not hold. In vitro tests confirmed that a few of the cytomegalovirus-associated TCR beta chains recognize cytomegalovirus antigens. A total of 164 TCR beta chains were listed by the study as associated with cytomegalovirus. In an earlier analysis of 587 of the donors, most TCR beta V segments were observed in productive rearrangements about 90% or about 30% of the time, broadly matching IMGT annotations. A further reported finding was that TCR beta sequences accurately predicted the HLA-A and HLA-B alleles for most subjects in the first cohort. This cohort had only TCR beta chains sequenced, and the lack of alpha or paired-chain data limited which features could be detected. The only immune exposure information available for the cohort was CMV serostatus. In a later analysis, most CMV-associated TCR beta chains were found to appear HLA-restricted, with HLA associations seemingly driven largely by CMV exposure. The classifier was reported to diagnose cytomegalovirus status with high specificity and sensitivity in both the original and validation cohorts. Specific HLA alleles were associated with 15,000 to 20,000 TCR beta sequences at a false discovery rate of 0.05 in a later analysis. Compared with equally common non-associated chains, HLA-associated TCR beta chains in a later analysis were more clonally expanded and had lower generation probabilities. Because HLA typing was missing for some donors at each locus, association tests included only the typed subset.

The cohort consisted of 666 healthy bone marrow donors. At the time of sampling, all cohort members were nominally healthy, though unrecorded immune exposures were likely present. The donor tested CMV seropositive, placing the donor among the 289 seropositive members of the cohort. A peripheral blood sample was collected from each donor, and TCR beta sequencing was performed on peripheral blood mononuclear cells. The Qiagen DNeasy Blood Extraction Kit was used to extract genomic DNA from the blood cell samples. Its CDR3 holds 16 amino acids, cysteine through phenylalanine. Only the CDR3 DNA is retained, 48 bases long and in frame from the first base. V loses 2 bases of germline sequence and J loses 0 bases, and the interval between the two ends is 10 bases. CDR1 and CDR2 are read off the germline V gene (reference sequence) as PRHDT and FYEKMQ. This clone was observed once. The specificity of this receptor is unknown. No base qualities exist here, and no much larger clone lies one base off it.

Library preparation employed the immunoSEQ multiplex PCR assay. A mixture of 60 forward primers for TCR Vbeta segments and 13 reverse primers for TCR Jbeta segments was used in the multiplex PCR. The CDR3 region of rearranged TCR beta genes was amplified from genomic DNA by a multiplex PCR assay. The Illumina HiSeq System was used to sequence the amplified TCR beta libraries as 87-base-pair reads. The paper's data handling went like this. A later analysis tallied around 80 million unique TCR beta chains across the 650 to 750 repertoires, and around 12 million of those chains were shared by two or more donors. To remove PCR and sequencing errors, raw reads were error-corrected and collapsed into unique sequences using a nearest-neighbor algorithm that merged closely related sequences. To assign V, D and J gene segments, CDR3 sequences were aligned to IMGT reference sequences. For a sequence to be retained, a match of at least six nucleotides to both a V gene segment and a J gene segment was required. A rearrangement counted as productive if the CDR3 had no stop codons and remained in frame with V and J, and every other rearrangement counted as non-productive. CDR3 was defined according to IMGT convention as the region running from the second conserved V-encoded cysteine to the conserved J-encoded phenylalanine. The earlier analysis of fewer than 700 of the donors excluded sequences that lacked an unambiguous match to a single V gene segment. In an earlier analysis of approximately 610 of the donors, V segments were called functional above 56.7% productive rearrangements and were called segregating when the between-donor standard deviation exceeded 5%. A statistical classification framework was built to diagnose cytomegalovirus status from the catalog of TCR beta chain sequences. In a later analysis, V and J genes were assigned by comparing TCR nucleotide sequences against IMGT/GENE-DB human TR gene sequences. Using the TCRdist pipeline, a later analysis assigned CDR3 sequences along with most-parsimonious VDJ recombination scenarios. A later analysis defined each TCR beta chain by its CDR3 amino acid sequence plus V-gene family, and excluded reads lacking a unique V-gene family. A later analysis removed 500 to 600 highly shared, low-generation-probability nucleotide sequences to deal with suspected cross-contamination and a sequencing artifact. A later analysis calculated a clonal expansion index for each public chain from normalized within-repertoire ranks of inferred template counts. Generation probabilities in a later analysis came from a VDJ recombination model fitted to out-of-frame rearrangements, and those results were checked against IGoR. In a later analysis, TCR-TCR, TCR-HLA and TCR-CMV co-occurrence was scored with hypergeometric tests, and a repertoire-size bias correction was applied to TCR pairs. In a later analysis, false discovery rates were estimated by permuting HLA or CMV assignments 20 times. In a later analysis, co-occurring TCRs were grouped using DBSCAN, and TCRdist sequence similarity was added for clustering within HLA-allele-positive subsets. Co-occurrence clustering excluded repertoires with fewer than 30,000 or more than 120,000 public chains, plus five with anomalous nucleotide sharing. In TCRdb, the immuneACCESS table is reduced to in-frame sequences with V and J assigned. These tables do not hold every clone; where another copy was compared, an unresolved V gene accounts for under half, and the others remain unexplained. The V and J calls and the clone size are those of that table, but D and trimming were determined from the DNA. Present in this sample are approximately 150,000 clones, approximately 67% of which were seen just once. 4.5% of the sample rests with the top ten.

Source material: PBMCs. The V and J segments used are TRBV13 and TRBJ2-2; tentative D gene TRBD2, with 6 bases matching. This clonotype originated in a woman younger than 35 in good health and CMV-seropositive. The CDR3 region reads CASSLRGTPNTGELFF. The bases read TGTGCCAGCAGCTTAAGAGGGACTCCGAACACCGGGGAGCTGTTTTTT.